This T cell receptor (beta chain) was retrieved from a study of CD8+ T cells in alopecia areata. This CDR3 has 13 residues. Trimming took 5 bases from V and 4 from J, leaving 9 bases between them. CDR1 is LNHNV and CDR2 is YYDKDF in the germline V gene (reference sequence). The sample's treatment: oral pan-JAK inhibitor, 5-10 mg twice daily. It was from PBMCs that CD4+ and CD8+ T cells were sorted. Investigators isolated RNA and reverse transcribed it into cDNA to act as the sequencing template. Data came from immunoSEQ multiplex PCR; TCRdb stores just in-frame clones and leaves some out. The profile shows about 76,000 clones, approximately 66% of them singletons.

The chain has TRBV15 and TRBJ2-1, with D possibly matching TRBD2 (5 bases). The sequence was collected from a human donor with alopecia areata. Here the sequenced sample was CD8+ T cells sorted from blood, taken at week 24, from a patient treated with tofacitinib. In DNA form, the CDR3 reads TGTGCCACCAGCGAGGGAACGTACAATGAGCAGTTCTTC. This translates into CATSEGTYNEQFF.